This TCR beta chain is drawn from a study of T cell repertoires in aging, cancer and after chemotherapy. This clonotype came up a few times. Its specificity is not known. TCR beta rearrangements were amplified from peripheral blood genomic DNA. TRB rearrangements spanning V, D and J were amplified using mixed TRB-A/B primers. TCRdb fed the multiplex PCR reads into MiXCR, producing one record per CDR3 protein. Here the sample spans roughly 580 distinct CDR3 sequences, roughly a fifth being singletons. Germline V lookup: CDR1 SGHRS, CDR2 YFSETQ. Trimming cost V 0 bases and J 6 bases, with 12 bases left between them. This CDR3 contains 15 residues. The study, taken as a whole, reports: Thymic emigration or peripheral T cell expansion may be impaired by lymphoid organ infiltration in hematological cancer.

Sequencing input: blood. The source of this sequence is a human donor with a blood cancer. The chain carries TRBV5-1 and TRBJ2-2, with unresolved D. As DNA, the CDR3 is TGCGCCAGCAGCTTGGGGCTAGGCGTTCCCGGGGAGCTGTTTTTT. Amino acids: CASSLGLGVPGELFF. The whole variable domain, filled in from reference TRBV5-1 and TRBJ2-2, reads KAGVTQTPRYLIKTRGQQVTLSCSPISGHRSVSWYQQTPGQGLQFLFEYFSETQRNKGNFPGRFSGRQFSNSRSEMNVSTLELGDSALYLCASSLGLGVPGELFFGEGSRLTVL.